The 14 T cell receptor beta chains presented below share a single source sample, sequenced in a study of blood T cell repertoires in COVID-19. TCRdb's table, derived via immunoSEQ multiplex PCR, lists solely in-frame clones and lacks some. The sample yields 100,000 to 150,000 clones, about 85% seen once. The sample taken for sequencing was peripheral blood. These receptors were obtained from a woman at least 80 years old with acute or convalescent COVID-19.

This clone has more than one count but fewer than ten. The chain employs TRBV4-1 and TRBJ1-5; D gene unclear. Germline-derived CDR1 and CDR2 are MGHRA and YSYEKL. V shed 2 bases and J shed 2 bases, with 22 bases lying between them. CDR3 length equals 19 residues. The CDR3 DNA reads as TGCGCCAGCAGCCAATACGCGGATCTCGAGGGTTCGCGCAATCAGCCCCAGCATTTT. Translation gives CASSQYADLEGSRNQPQHF.

J is TRBJ2-5 and V is TRBV29-1, with 8 bases lining up with TRBD1. Trimming at V came to 7 bases and at J to 5 bases, leaving 12 bases not matched to a gene. This CDR3 contains 14 residues. From germline, CDR1 is SQVTM and CDR2 ANQGSEA. CDR3 nucleotide sequence: TGCAGCGCCTCCAGGGGGCGAAGGGAGGAGACCCAGTACTTC. Translated: CSASRGRREETQYF.

The rearrangement joins TRBV24-1 to TRBJ1-2, with D perhaps matching TRBD1 (5 bases). The V and J ends lost 0 bases and 6 bases respectively, with 10 bases between them. The CDR3 is made up of 14 amino acids. Germline loops: CDR1 KGHDR, CDR2 SFDVKD. The CDR3 loop is CATSDLEGGDGYTF. The CDR3 region has the DNA TGTGCCACCAGTGATTTGGAGGGAGGGGATGGCTACACCTTC.

A single count supports this clone. V and J are TRBV10-3 and TRBJ1-1, with a tentative D call TRBD1 (5 bases). The CDR3 sequence is 14 residues long. Deletions cut 10 bases from V and 4 bases from J, with 19 bases between. CDR1 and CDR2 (germline): ENHRY, SYGVKD. The CDR3 here is CATGLGGGSTEAFF. The CDR3 coding sequence is TGTGCCACCGGCCTCGGCGGGGGGAGCACTGAAGCTTTCTTT.

This clone has a single count. The chain joins TRBV9 to TRBJ1-2; 8 nucleotides agree with TRBD1. Germline CDR1 SGDLS, CDR2 YYNGEE. CDR3 length: 17 residues. The J segment lost 4 bases and the V segment lost 4 bases, leaving 15 bases of the junction unmatched. CDR3 sequence reads: CASSTPGTGSILYGYTF. The CDR3, as DNA: TGTGCCAGCAGCACTCCCGGGACAGGCTCCATCCTCTATGGCTACACCTTC.

This clone occurred a few times. The rearrangement links TRBV10-3 to TRBJ1-2; D gene ambiguous. The CDR3 is 14 amino acids. Germline V gene sequence: CDR1 ENHRY, CDR2 SYGVKD. The V and J ends lost 4 bases and 6 bases respectively, with 15 bases between them. In nucleotides, the CDR3 is TGTGCCATCAGTGTGTCCCTCAGCGGGGATGGCTACACCTTC. Translating it yields CAISVSLSGDGYTF.

This clone was counted once. The V and J genes are TRBV3-1 (or the pseudogene TRBV3-2) and TRBJ1-1; possibly TRBD1 for D (5 bases). Germline V gives CDR1 LGHDT, CDR2 YNNKEL (reference sequence). V was trimmed by 4 bases and J by 6 bases, leaving 6 bases between them. The CDR3 consists of 11 residues. CDR3 sequence reads: CASSRGAEAFF. The CDR3 region has the DNA TGTGCCAGCAGCCGGGGGGCTGAAGCTTTCTTT.

The chain combines TRBV11-2 with TRBJ1-5; perhaps TRBD1 as D (5 bases). The germline gives CDR1 SGHAT, CDR2 FQNNGV. The V end lost 8 bases, the J end lost 1 base, and 18 bases lay between the germline ends. This CDR3 spans 16 amino acids. The CDR3 loop reads CASESSREGSNQPQHF. In DNA form, the CDR3 reads TGTGCCAGCGAGAGCTCCAGGGAAGGAAGCAATCAGCCCCAGCATTTT.

The chain links TRBV6-6 to TRBJ1-4, with D hard to call. V lost 7 bases to trimming and J lost 2 bases, with 11 bases between them. This CDR3 spans 14 amino acids. The germline V gene has CDR1 MNHNY and CDR2 SVGAGI (reference sequence). DNA of the CDR3: TGTGCCAGCATCCCTGAGGCGACTAATGAAAAACTGTTTTTT. Protein product: CASIPEATNEKLFF.

This clone was seen only a few times. This chain links TRBV27 with TRBJ2-1, with a weak D call TRBD1 (5 bases). Germline V gives CDR1 MNHEY, CDR2 SMNVEV (reference sequence). The CDR3 extends over 16 amino acids. V lost 4 bases and J 1 base, leaving 14 bases between the germline ends. CDR3 coding DNA: TGTGCCAGCAGTTCGGACACTGCGGCGTCCTACAATGAGCAGTTCTTC. Translation gives CASSSDTAASYNEQFF.

The chain joins TRBV2 to TRBJ1-4, with no clear D. Trimming left V 6 bases short and J 2 bases short, with 10 bases between. Germline assignment: CDR1 SNHLY and CDR2 FYNNEI. The CDR3 length is 14 residues. In nucleotides, the CDR3 is TGTGCCAGCAGCGAGGGTTCGACTAATGAAAAACTGTTTTTT. It specifies CASSEGSTNEKLFF. Filled out from reference TRBV2 and TRBJ1-4, the complete variable domain reads EPEVTQTPSHQVTQMGQEVILRCVPISNHLYFYWYRQILGQKVEFLVSFYNNEISEKSEIFDDQFSVERPDGSNFTLKIRSTKLEDSAMYFCASSEGSTNEKLFFGSGTQLSVL.

V usage is TRBV11-2 and J usage is TRBJ2-2; tentatively, D is TRBD2 (6 bases). Looked up from germline, CDR1 is SGHAT and CDR2 is FQNNGV. V was clipped by 4 bases and J by 7 bases, with 16 bases between them. CDR3 length: 15 amino acids. This chain's CDR3 is CASSSTAGQLGELFF. The CDR3 DNA sequence: TGTGCCAGCAGCTCTACCGCGGGGCAGCTCGGGGAGCTGTTTTTT.

The chain has TRBV20-1 and TRBJ1-1, with D possibly matching TRBD1 (5 bases). Germline assignment: CDR1 DFQATT and CDR2 SNEGSKA (reference sequence). With 3 bases removed from V and 6 bases from J, the gap between germline ends came to 14 bases. The CDR3 is 13 amino acids. As DNA, the CDR3 is TGCAGTGCTAGTCCAGGGAGGCTCGCTGAAGCTTTCTTT. Amino acid sequence: CSASPGRLAEAFF.

The chain employs TRBV6-2 or TRBV6-3 and TRBJ1-4; the D is unclear. The ends were cut back, 4 bases at V and 3 bases at J, with 15 bases in the middle. Germline V gives CDR1 MNHEY, CDR2 SVGEGT. The CDR3 length is 16 residues. CDR3 nucleotides: TGTGCCAGCAGTTCACTTCCACCGGGAGCTAATGAAAAACTGTTTTTT. Protein: CASSSLPPGANEKLFF.